This passage covers 25 T cell receptor beta chains from one sample sequenced in a study of cytomegalovirus exposure and HLA in healthy donors. Vbeta (60) and Jbeta (13) primers were used in the PCR. The table came from immunoSEQ multiplex PCR; TCRdb's copy has only in-frame clones and leaves some out. The sample lists tens of thousands of clones, roughly 80% occurring once. Sequenced: PBMCs. Receptors originate from a woman aged 40 to 50 in good health and CMV-seropositive.

This clone was counted once. V usage is TRBV28 and J usage is TRBJ1-3; 9 bases are a match to TRBD1. This CDR3 has 16 amino acids. Germline loops: CDR1 MDHEN, CDR2 SYDVKM. Germline trimming cut 4 bases from V and 3 bases from J; bases unmatched to any gene: 7. CDR3 sequence: CASSSRGGQGGNTIYF. In nucleotides, the CDR3 is TGTGCCAGCAGTTCGCGAGGGGGACAGGGTGGAAACACCATATATTTT.

J is TRBJ1-5 and V is TRBV4-1; D is perhaps TRBD1 (5 bases). This CDR3 comprises 16 residues. Germline CDR1 and CDR2: MGHRA and YSYEKL. V was pared by 0 bases and J by 3 bases, with 12 bases between. This CDR3 is CASSQDGGGNNQPQHF. Here the CDR3 DNA reads TGCGCCAGCAGCCAAGATGGGGGGGGTAACAATCAGCCCCAGCATTTT.

The chain links TRBV21-1 to TRBJ2-7; the table gives TRBD1 as D, unverified against the DNA. TRBV21-1 represents a pseudogene. This CDR3 has 16 amino acids. In DNA, the CDR3 is TGTGCCAGCAGCAATGTAAAGGCGGGACAGGCCGAGGAGCAGTACTTC. The encoded protein is CASSNVKAGQAEEQYF.

V is TRBV7-3 and J is TRBJ2-7; possibly TRBD2 for D (5 bases). Germline CDR1 and CDR2: SGHTA and FQGTGA. The CDR3 has 13 residues. V was shortened by 2 bases and J by 1 base, with 6 bases between the two germline ends. CDR3 bases: TGTGCCAGCAGCTTAGGGGAGTCCTACGAGCAGTACTTC. Protein: CASSLGESYEQYF.

For the CDR3, the DNA is TGCGCCAGCAGCTGGACGCAGGGGGCGGAGGAGCAGTACTTC. Translated, it gives CASSWTQGAEEQYF. The V and J genes are TRBV5-1 and TRBJ2-7; 8 nucleotides align to TRBD1. The CDR3 consists of 14 residues. In germline, CDR1 is SGHRS, CDR2 YFSETQ. The junction had 9 bases not matched to a gene; V was cut back by 3 bases and J by 7 bases.

This chain uses TRBV5-1 with TRBJ2-1; 11 positions agree with TRBD2. With V trimmed by 1 base and J by 3 bases, 3 bases remained unmatched. The CDR3 runs 16 residues. Germline V CDR1 and CDR2: SGHRS, YFSETQ. CDR3 protein: CASSLNSGRVYNEQFF. CDR3 nucleotide sequence: TGCGCCAGCAGCTTGAATAGCGGGAGGGTCTACAATGAGCAGTTCTTC.

This sequence joins TRBV27 and TRBJ1-4; 7 nucleotides line up with TRBD1. The J segment lost 8 bases and the V segment lost 4 bases, leaving 7 bases of the junction unmatched. The CDR3 covers 14 residues. Germline CDR1 is MNHEY and CDR2 is SMNVEV (reference sequence). The CDR3 region has the DNA TGTGCCAGCAGTTCCGACAGGGAGCGAGAAAAACTGTTTTTT. Translated, it gives CASSSDREREKLFF.

This CDR3 is CASSQEFGLFVGTSGLTGELFF. In DNA form, the CDR3 reads TGCGCCAGCAGCCAAGAATTTGGTCTTTTCGTGGGGACTAGCGGCCTCACCGGGGAGCTGTTTTTT. The rearrangement links TRBV4-3 to TRBJ2-2; 11 positions match TRBD2. In germline, CDR1 is LGHNA, CDR2 YSLEER. J lost 4 bases, V lost 0 bases, and 19 bases had no gene match. The CDR3 has 22 residues.

This rearrangement joins TRBV7-2 to TRBJ2-7; possible D gene TRBD2, 6 bases. Trimming took 5 bases from V and 0 from J, leaving 14 bases between them. The length of the CDR3 is 15 residues. The V gene's germline CDR1 is SGHTA and CDR2 FQGNSA. The CDR3 reads CASSVNGGDSYEQYF. In DNA, the CDR3 is TGTGCCAGCAGCGTTAACGGCGGGGACTCCTACGAGCAGTACTTC. Based on the CDR3 plus reference TRBV7-2 and TRBJ2-7, the full variable domain is GAGVSQSPSNKVTEKGKDVELRCDPISGHTALYWYRQSLGQGLEFLIYFQGNSAPDKSGLPSDRFSAERTGGSVSTLTIQRTQQEDSAVYLCASSVNGGDSYEQYFGPGTRLTVT.

This chain uses TRBV2 with TRBJ2-5; 7 positions agree with TRBD1. The CDR3 extends over 14 amino acids. V dropped 8 bases and J dropped 5; count of bases not matched to a gene: 11. Germline V CDR1 and CDR2: SNHLY, FYNNEI. The CDR3 region is CASAAQTGMETQYF. In DNA, the CDR3 is TGTGCCAGCGCCGCTCAGACAGGGATGGAGACCCAGTACTTC.

The chain recombines TRBV5-1 with TRBJ1-1; D gene uncertain. Germline assignment: CDR1 SGHRS and CDR2 YFSETQ. The CDR3 is made up of 14 amino acids. Trimming pared 1 base from V and 1 base from J, leaving 8 bases between. CDR3 loop: CASSLIGSNTEAFF. The CDR3 nucleotides read TGCGCCAGCAGCTTGATCGGGTCGAACACTGAAGCTTTCTTT.

The J gene is TRBJ2-7, the V gene TRBV7-8; D not certain. The germline V and J ends were trimmed by 3 bases and 5 bases, with 8 bases remaining between them. The CDR3 sequence is 12 residues long. Germline CDR1 and CDR2: SGHVS and FQNEAQ. The CDR3 sequence is CASSFSRNEQYF. CDR3 DNA sequence: TGTGCCAGCAGCTTTTCGAGGAACGAGCAGTACTTC.

Regarding this clone: A read error may account for a junction end that differs from germline. Other DNA sequences of this sample code for an identical CDR3. J is TRBJ2-7 and V is TRBV5-1; 11 nucleotides line up with TRBD2. CDR1 SGHRS and CDR2 YFSETQ come from the germline V gene. The CDR3 has 15 residues. Here the CDR3 reads CASSLNLAGGYEQYF. As DNA, the CDR3 is TGCGCCAGCAGCTTGAATCTAGCGGGAGGCTACGAGCAGTATTTC.

This clone has only one observation. This rearrangement joins TRBV15 to TRBJ2-6; 11 bases align to TRBD1. Germline V CDR1 and CDR2: LNHNV, YYDKDF (reference sequence). The CDR3 totals 18 residues. J lost 3 bases, V lost 3 bases, and 7 bases had no gene match. The CDR3: CATSRPRDRGFGANVLTF. As DNA, the CDR3 is TGTGCCACCAGCAGGCCCCGGGACAGGGGGTTTGGGGCCAACGTCCTGACTTTC.

This sequence joins TRBV6-1 and TRBJ2-6; tentative D call: TRBD2 (6 bases). V was clipped by 6 bases and J by 4 bases, with 13 bases between them. Germline CDR1 is MNHNS and CDR2 is SASEGT. CDR3 length equals 15 residues. CDR3 DNA sequence: TGTGCCAGCAGCCCAGCCCGGGGGGGGGCCAACGTCCTGACTTTC. Translating gives CASSPARGGANVLTF.

The chain carries TRBV5-1 and TRBJ2-3, with D unresolved. The CDR3 runs 14 residues. Germline-derived CDR1 and CDR2 are SGHRS and YFSETQ. V lost 6 bases and J lost 6, with 17 bases in between. CDR3 protein: CASTRDPSGDTQYF. CDR3 DNA sequence: TGCGCCAGCACTCGTGACCCTTCAGGTGATACGCAGTATTTT.

The genes are TRBV27 and TRBJ2-1; 10 bases map to TRBD2. With V trimmed by 5 bases and J by 6 bases, 4 bases remained unmatched. The germline CDR1 and CDR2 sequences are MNHEY and SMNVEV (reference sequence). The CDR3 is made up of 14 amino acids. The CDR3 reads CASSTSGTGNEQFF. Written as DNA, the CDR3 is TGTGCCAGCAGTACTAGCGGGACCGGCAATGAGCAGTTCTTC.

V and J are TRBV19 and TRBJ1-2; D possibly corresponds to TRBD1 (6 bases). The CDR3 is 12 residues long. Germline V gene lookup returns CDR1 LNHDA and CDR2 SQIVND (reference sequence). V lost 6 bases, J lost 2 bases, and 7 bases lay in between. Written as DNA, the CDR3 is TGTGCCAGTAGGACAGGCAACTATGGCTACACCTTC. Protein: CASRTGNYGYTF.

The chain employs TRBV6-1 and TRBJ2-1, with D perhaps TRBD2 (6 bases). The V end lost 10 bases, the J end lost 3 bases, and 19 bases lay between the germline ends. This CDR3 contains 15 residues. Germline assignment: CDR1 MNHNS and CDR2 SASEGT. Here the CDR3 DNA reads TGTGCCATCCGGTGGGCGGGAAGAGGCTACAATGAGCAGTTCTTC. It translates to CAIRWAGRGYNEQFF.

The chain employs TRBV7-9 and TRBJ2-1, with 13 bases fitting TRBD2. The CDR3 covers 19 residues. CDR1 SEHNR and CDR2 FQNEAQ come from the germline V gene (reference sequence). V lost 7 bases to trimming and J lost 1 base; unmatched junction nucleotides: 13. In DNA form, the CDR3 reads TGTGCCAGCACCGAAACGGGACTAGCGGGAAGACCTTCCTACAATGAGCAGTTCTTC. Its translation: CASTETGLAGRPSYNEQFF.

The chain joins TRBV7-2 to TRBJ2-7; D is ambiguous. Trimming cost V 5 bases and J 0 bases, with 17 bases left between them. There are 16 residues in the CDR3. Germline V lookup: CDR1 SGHTA, CDR2 FQGNSA. In DNA form, the CDR3 reads TGTGCCAGCAGCCCCGTCGTGACGTCTAGCTCCTACGAGCAGTACTTC. Translating gives CASSPVVTSSSYEQYF.

This clone has more than one count but fewer than ten. The genes are TRBV7-8 and TRBJ2-3; D perhaps matches TRBD2 (5 bases). This CDR3 comprises 16 residues. V was trimmed by 3 bases and J by 2 bases, leaving 15 bases between them. The V gene's germline CDR1 is SGHVS and CDR2 FQNEAQ. The CDR3 DNA is TGTGCCAGCAGCTTCCAGTCTGGCGGGTACACAGATACGCAGTATTTT. Its protein product is CASSFQSGGYTDTQYF.

This chain links TRBV18 with TRBJ2-1, with a possible D match to TRBD2 (5 bases). Trimming stripped 2 bases from V and 0 bases from J, with 11 bases between. This CDR3 spans 16 amino acids. The V gene's germline CDR1 is KGHSH and CDR2 LQKENI. This CDR3 reads CASSPSGPSSYNEQFF. The DNA for the CDR3 is TGTGCCAGCTCACCAAGCGGCCCGAGCTCCTACAATGAGCAGTTCTTC. The variable domain in full, completed from reference TRBV18 and TRBJ2-1, reads NAGVMQNPRHLVRRRGQEARLRCSPMKGHSHVYWYRQLPEEGLKFMVYLQKENIIDESGMPKERFSAEFPKEGPSILRIQQVVRGDSAAYFCASSPSGPSSYNEQFFGPGTRLTVL.

Concerning this clone itself: The sample holds other DNA sequences that translate to the same CDR3. The gene calls are TRBV4-3 and TRBJ2-7; tentatively, D is TRBD1 (6 bases). This CDR3 region has 14 residues. With 0 bases removed from V and 3 bases from J, the gap between germline ends came to 9 bases. Germline V gives CDR1 LGHNA, CDR2 YSLEER. CDR3 DNA sequence: TGCGCCAGCAGCCAAGACAGGGGTAACTACGAGCAGTACTTC. It yields the protein CASSQDRGNYEQYF.

This chain's CDR3 is CASSWGQTYEQYF. In nucleotides, the CDR3 is TGTGCCAGCAGTTGGGGACAGACCTACGAGCAGTACTTC. The chain carries TRBV27 and TRBJ2-5, with 7 nucleotides matching TRBD1. Judging by the DNA end, TRBJ2-7 fits better; the J call may be wrong. CDR1 and CDR2 from the germline V gene are MNHEY and SMNVEV (reference sequence). The CDR3 contains 13 residues.